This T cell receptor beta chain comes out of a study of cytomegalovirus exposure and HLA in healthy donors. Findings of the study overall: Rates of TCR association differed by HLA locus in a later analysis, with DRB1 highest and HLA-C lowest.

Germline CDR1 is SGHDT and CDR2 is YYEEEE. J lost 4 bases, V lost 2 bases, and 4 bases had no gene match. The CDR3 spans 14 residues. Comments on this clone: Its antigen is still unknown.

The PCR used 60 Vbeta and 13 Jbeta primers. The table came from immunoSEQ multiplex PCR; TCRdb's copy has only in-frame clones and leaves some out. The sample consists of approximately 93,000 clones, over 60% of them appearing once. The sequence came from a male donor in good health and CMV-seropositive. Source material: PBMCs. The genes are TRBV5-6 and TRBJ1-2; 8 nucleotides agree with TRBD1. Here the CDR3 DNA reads TGTGCCAGCAGCTTTGGACAGGGAGTCTATGGCTACACCTTC. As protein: CASSFGQGVYGYTF. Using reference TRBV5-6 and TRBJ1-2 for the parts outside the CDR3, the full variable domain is DAGVTQSPTHLIKTRGQQVTLRCSPKSGHDTVSWYQQALGQGPQFIFQYYEEEERQRGNFPDRFSGHQFPNYSSELNVNALLLGDSALYLCASSFGQGVYGYTFGSGTRLTVV.